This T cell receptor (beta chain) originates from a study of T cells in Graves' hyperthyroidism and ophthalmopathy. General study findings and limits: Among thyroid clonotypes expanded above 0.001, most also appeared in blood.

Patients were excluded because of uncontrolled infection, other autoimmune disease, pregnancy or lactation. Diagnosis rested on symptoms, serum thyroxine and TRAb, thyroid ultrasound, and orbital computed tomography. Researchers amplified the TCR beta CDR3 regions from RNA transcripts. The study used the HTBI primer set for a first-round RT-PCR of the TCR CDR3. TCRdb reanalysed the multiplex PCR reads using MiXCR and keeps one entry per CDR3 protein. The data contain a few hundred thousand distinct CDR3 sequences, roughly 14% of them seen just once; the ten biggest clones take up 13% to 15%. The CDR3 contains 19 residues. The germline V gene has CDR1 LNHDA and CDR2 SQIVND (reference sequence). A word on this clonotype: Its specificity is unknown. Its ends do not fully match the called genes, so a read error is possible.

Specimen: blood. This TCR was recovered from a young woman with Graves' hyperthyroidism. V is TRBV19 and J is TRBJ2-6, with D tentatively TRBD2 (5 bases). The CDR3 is CARSMPSTGAGSGANVLTF. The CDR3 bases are TGTGCCAGAAGTATGCCCTCGACGGGCGCGGGCTCTGGGGCCAACGTCCTGACTTTC.